Listed below are T cell receptor beta chains from one sample, sequenced in a study of regulatory T cells in long-lasting Graves disease. TCRdb redid the calling of the multiplex PCR reads with MiXCR, one entry per CDR3 protein. The data contain 500,000 or so distinct CDR3 sequences, roughly 15% of them singletons. These records were also assigned to another study, of T cells in Graves' hyperthyroidism and ophthalmopathy.

The sample here was peripheral blood mononuclear cells (PBMCs), taken at new diagnosis, from a patient treated with antithyroid drugs. Receptor source: a woman aged 35-65 years with Graves disease. The CDR3 runs from the conserved cysteine through the conserved F or W. The D gene is left open where the match is weak. Rows may omit the clone size; those that give it use once, few, many or a size class.

clone_size	cdr3_length	d_call	v_call	j_call	cdr3_nt	cdr3_aa
many	14	NA	TRBV18	TRBJ2-1	TGTGCCAGCTCACCACAACAGGACAATAATGAGCAGTTCTTC	CASSPQQDNNEQFF
many	14	TRBD1	TRBV20-1	TRBJ1-1	TGCAGTGCTAGAAGAGGGACAGGGGGCACTGAAGCTTTCTTT	CSARRGTGGTEAFF
many	15	TRBD1	TRBV2	TRBJ1-2	TGTGCCAGCAGTGAACTGGGACAGGGAGGCTATGGCTACATCTTC	CASSELGQGGYGYIF
many	14	NA	TRBV28	TRBJ1-4	TGTGCCAGCAGTTCAGGGACTACTAATGAAAAACTGTTTTTT	CASSSGTTNEKLFF
NA	16	TRBD1	TRBV7-2	TRBJ1-6	TGTGCCAGCAGCTTATACAGGGGGCCCGTGAATTCACCCCTCCACTTT	CASSLYRGPVNSPLHF
many	15	TRBD1	TRBV3-1	TRBJ1-6	TGTGCCAGCAGCCAAGGGACAGGGGTTGGCTCACCCCTCCACTTT	CASSQGTGVGSPLHF
many	13	NA	TRBV30	TRBJ1-1	TGTGCCTGGAGCCGTGGGGCCGCCACTGAAGCTTTCTTT	CAWSRGAATEAFF
few	14	NA	TRBV12-5	TRBJ2-2	TGTGCTACCCCCGGACAGACGGAGGGCGGGGAGCTGTTTTTT	CATPGQTEGGELFF
NA	15	NA	TRBV18	TRBJ2-5	TGTGCCAGCTCACGGGGCTCCCACCTGAGAGGGACCCAGTACTTC	CASSRGSHLRGTQYF
NA	15	NA	TRBV4-1	TRBJ2-1	TGCGCCAGCAGTCGCAAGGGGGCGGAGGGCAATGAGCAGTTCTTC	CASSRKGAEGNEQFF
many	19	TRBD1	TRBV27	TRBJ2-1	TGTGCCAGCAGTCTGGAAGGACAGGGGAAACGGGGGCGGTACAATGAGCAGTTCTTC	CASSLEGQGKRGRYNEQFF
NA	18	TRBD2	TRBV19	TRBJ2-5	TGTGCCAGTAGCGAAAACTTAGCGGGACTAGCGGTCCAAGAGACCCAGTACTTC	CASSENLAGLAVQETQYF
many	11	NA	TRBV2	TRBJ1-6	TGTGCCAGCAGTGAACGGTCACCCCTCCACTTT	CASSERSPLHF
few	12	NA	TRBV5-6	TRBJ1-2	TGTGCCAGCAGTCCCTGGGCGGATGGCTACACCTTC	CASSPWADGYTF
many	14	NA	TRBV7-8	TRBJ1-5	TGTGCCAGCAGCTTAGCGGACAACAATCAGCCCCAGCATTTT	CASSLADNNQPQHF
NA	17	TRBD1	TRBV7-3	TRBJ2-2	TGTGCCAGCAGCTTAACGGGACAGGGGCGGTGGACCGGGGAGCTGTTTTTT	CASSLTGQGRWTGELFF
many	17	NA	TRBV5-1	TRBJ2-2	TGCGCCAGCATGGTAGGGGTCGGACAGCTGAACACCGGGGAGCTGTTTTTT	CASMVGVGQLNTGELFF
many	14	NA	TRBV15	TRBJ1-1	TGTGCCACCTCCGGACATTTTGAAGACACTGAAGCTTTCTTT	CATSGHFEDTEAFF
many	15	NA	TRBV9	TRBJ1-2	TGTGCCAGCAGCCCCGGGGACACCCTACACTATGGCTACACCTTC	CASSPGDTLHYGYTF
many	17	TRBD1	TRBV27	TRBJ2-4	TGTGCCAGCAGTGACAGGGCGAATCCTCTAGCCAAAAACATTCAGTACTTC	CASSDRANPLAKNIQYF
NA	16	TRBD1	TRBV15	TRBJ2-7	TGTGCCACCAGCAGAGAGGGGACAGGGAGGCCCTACGAGCAGTACTTC	CATSREGTGRPYEQYF
many	17	NA	TRBV6-5	TRBJ2-6	TGTGCCAGCAGTTACGCCGGGAACCTATGGGGGGCCAACGTCCTGACTTTC	CASSYAGNLWGANVLTF
few	12	NA	TRBV10-3	TRBJ1-1	TGTGCCATCAGCGGGATCAACACTGAAGCTTTCTTT	CAISGINTEAFF
NA	15	NA	TRBV7-9	TRBJ2-7	TGTGCCAGCAGCTCCACAGGTTCGCAACCCTACGAGCAGTACTTC	CASSSTGSQPYEQYF
few	20	TRBD2	TRBV4-1	TRBJ2-3	TGCGCCAGCAGCCACCCCGGGACTAGCGGGGGGGCATCCTGGCCAGATACGCAGTATTTT	CASSHPGTSGGASWPDTQYF
many	16	TRBD2	TRBV11-2	TRBJ2-7	TGTGCCAGCAGCTTCTTGGTGGGACTAGATCCTTACGAGCAGTACTTC	CASSFLVGLDPYEQYF
NA	16	TRBD2	TRBV10-3	TRBJ2-2	TGTGCCATCAGTGAAGGACTAGCGGGGCGCGGCGGGGAGCTGTTTTTT	CAISEGLAGRGGELFF
many	16	TRBD2	TRBV3-1	TRBJ2-1	TGTGCCAGCAGCCTCTGGACTAGCGGGGGGGCCAATGAGCAGTTCTTC	CASSLWTSGGANEQFF
many	13	NA	TRBV28	TRBJ1-1	TGTGCCAGCAGACCCCCCCTGAACACTGAAGCTTTCTTT	CASRPPLNTEAFF
many	13	NA	TRBV28	TRBJ1-2	TGTGCCAGCAGTGAGGAGACAAACTATGGCTACACCTTC	CASSEETNYGYTF
many	17	NA	TRBV15	TRBJ2-5	TGTGCCACCAGCGGCCCCTCCGACGACATCATCCGGGAGACCCAGTACTTC	CATSGPSDDIIRETQYF
few	16	TRBD1	TRBV5-1	TRBJ2-1	TGCGCCAGCAGCTCGCCCTACAGGGGGCGTATAAATGAGCAGTTCTTC	CASSSPYRGRINEQFF
few	13	NA	TRBV6-1	TRBJ2-5	TGTGCCAGCGGTCGACAGGTCAAAGAGACCCAGTACTTC	CASGRQVKETQYF